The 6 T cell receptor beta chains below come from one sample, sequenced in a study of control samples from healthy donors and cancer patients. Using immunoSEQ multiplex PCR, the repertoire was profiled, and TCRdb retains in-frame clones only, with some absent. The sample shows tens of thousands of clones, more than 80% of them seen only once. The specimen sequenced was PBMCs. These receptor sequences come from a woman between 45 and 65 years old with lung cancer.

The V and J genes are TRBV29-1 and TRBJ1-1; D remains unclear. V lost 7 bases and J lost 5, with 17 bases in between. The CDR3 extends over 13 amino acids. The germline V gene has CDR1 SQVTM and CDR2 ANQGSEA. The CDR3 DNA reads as TGCAGCGCCCTGACGGGAGGGCGAACTGAAGCTTTCTTT. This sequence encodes CSALTGGRTEAFF.

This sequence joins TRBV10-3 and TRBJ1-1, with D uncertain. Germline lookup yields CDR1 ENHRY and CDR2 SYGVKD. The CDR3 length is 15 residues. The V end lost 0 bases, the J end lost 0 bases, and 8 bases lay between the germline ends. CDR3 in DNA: TGTGCCATCAGTGAGTCGATACAGTTGAACACTGAAGCTTTCTTT. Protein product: CAISESIQLNTEAFF.

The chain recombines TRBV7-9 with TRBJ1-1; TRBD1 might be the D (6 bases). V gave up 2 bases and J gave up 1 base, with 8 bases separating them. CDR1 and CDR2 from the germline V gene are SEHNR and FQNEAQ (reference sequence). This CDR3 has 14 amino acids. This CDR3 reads CASSLQGRNTEAFF. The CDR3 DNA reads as TGTGCCAGCAGCTTACAGGGGCGGAACACTGAAGCTTTCTTT.

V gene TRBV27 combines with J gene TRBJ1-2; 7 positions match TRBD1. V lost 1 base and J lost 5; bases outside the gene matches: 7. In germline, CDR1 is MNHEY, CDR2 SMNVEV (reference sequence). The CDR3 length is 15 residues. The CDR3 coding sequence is TGTGCCAGCAGTTTATATCAGGGGGACCCTTATGGCTACACCTTC. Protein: CASSLYQGDPYGYTF.

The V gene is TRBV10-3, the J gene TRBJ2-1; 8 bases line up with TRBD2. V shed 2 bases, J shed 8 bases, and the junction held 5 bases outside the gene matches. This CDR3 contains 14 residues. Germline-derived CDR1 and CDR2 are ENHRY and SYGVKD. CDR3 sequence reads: CAISEDGGADEQFF. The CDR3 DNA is TGTGCCATCAGTGAGGACGGGGGGGCCGATGAGCAGTTCTTC.

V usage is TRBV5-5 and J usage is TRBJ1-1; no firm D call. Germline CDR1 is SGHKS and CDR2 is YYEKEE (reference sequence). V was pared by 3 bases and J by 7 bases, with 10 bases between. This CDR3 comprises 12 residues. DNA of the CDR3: TGTGCCAGCAGCTCACCCCGGGGTGAAGCTTTCTTT. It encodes CASSSPRGEAFF.